This T cell receptor (beta chain) was sequenced in a study of untreated major depressive disorder. This clone was detected only a few times. Its antigen is unknown. Study observations and caveats: Depressed patients' CD4+ T cells carried increased TRBV05-01 (Vbeta 5.1) usage versus control CD4+ T cells.

Blood, about 30 ml, was drawn into EDTA tubes. CD4+ T cell purity was typically about 96%. Some clones are missing from TCRdb's copy, which holds only in-frame ones; the method was immunoSEQ multiplex PCR. The sample includes about 19,000 clones, around 85% of them seen just once. This CDR3 has 15 residues. The germline gives CDR1 MDHEN, CDR2 SYDVKM. The V and J ends lost 2 bases and 3 bases respectively, with 13 bases between them. The sequencing sample was made of CD4+ T cells from PBMCs. The J gene is TRBJ1-1, the V gene TRBV28, with D possibly being TRBD1 (6 bases). This clonotype was obtained from a woman aged 30 to 39 in good health. The CDR3 DNA follows: TGTGCCAGCAGTTTACCGACAGGACTATACACTGAAGCTTTCTTT. This codes for CASSLPTGLYTEAFF.